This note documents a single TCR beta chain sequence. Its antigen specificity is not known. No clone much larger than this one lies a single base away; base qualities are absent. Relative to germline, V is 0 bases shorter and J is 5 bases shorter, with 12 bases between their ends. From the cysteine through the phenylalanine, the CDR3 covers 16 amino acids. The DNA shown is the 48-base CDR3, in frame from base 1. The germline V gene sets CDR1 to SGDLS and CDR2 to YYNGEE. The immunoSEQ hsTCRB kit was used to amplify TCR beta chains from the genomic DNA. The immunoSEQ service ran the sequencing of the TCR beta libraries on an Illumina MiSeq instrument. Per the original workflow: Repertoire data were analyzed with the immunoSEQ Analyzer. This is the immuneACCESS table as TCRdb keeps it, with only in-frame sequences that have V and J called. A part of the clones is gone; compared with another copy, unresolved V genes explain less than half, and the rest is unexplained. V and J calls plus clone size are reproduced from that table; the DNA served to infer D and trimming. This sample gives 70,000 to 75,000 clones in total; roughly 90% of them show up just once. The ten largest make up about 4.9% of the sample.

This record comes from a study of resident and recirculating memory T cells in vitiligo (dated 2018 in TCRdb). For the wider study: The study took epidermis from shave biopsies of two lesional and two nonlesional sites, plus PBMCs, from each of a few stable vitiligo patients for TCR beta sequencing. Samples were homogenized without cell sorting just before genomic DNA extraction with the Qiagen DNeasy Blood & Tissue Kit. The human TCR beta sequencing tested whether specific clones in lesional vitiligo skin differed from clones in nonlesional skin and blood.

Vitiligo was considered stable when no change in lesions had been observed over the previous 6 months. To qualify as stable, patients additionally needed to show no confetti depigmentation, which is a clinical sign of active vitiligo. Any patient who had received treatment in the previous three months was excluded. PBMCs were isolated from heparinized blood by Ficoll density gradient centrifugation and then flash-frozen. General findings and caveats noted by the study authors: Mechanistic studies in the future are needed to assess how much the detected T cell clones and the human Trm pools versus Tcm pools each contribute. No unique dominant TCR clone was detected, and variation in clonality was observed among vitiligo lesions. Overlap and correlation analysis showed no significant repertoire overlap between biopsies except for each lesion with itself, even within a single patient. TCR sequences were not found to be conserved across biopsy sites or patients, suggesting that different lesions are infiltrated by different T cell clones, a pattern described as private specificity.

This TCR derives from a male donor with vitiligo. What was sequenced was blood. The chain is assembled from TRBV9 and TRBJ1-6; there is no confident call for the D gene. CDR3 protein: CASSVGAYLNNSPLHF. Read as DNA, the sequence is TGTGCCAGCAGCGTAGGGGCCTATTTGAATAATTCACCCCTCCACTTT.